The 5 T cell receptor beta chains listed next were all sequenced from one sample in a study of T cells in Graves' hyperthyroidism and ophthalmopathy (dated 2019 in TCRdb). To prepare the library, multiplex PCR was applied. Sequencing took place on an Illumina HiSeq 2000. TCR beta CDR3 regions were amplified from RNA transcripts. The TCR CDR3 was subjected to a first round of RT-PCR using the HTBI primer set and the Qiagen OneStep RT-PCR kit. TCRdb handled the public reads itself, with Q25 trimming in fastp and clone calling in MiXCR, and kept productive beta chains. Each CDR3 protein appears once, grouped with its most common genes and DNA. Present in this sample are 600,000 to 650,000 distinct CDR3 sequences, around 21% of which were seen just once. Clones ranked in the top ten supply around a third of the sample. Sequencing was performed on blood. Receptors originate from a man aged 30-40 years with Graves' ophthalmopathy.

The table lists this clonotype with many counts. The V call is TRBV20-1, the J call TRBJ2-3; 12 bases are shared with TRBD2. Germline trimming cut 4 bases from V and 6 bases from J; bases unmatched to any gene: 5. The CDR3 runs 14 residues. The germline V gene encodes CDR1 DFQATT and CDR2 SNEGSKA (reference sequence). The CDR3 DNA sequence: TGCAGTGCTAAGGGACTAGCGGGTTCTGATACGCAGTATTTT. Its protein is CSAKGLAGSDTQYF.

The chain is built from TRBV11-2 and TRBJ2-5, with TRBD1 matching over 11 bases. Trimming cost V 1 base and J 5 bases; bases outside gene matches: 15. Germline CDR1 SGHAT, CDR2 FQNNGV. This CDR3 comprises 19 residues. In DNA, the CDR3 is TGTGCCAGCAGCTTAGCAAGTATTCTCAGGACAGGGGGCGGTGAGACCCAGTACTTC. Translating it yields CASSLASILRTGGGETQYF. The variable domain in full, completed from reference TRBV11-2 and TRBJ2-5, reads EAGVAQSPRYKIIEKRQSVAFWCNPISGHATLYWYQQILGQGPKLLIQFQNNGVVDDSQLPKDRFSAERLKGVDSTLKIQPAKLEDSAVYLCASSLASILRTGGGETQYFGPGTRLLVL.

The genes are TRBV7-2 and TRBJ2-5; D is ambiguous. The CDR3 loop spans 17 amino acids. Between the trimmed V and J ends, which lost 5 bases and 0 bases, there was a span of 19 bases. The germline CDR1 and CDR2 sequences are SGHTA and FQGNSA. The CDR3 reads CASSPVGLNEYQETQYF. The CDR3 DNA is TGTGCCAGCAGCCCAGTCGGGCTTAATGAATACCAAGAGACCCAGTACTTC.

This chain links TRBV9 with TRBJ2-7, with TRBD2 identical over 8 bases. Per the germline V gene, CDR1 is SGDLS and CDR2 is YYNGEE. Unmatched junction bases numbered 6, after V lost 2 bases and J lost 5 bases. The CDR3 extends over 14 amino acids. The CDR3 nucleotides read TGTGCCAGCAGCGTTACCAGCGGGAGCGACGAGCAGTACTTC. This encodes CASSVTSGSDEQYF.

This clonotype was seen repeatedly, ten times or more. This CDR3 is CASSLQTIGNTIYF. The DNA for the CDR3 is TGTGCCAGCAGCTTACAGACAATTGGAAACACCATATATTTT. The V call is TRBV7-2, the J call TRBJ1-3, with no clear D. Germline V gene data show CDR1 as SGHTA and CDR2 as FQGNSA. CDR3 length equals 14 residues. V gave up 2 bases and J gave up 3 bases, with 8 bases separating them.